This TCR beta chain was sequenced for a study of blood T cell repertoires in COVID-19. Some clones are missing from TCRdb's copy, which holds only in-frame ones; the method was immunoSEQ multiplex PCR. The sample includes 350,000 to 450,000 clones, roughly nine tenths of them seen just once. The V gene's germline CDR1 is MDHEN and CDR2 SYDVKM. The CDR3 is made up of 14 amino acids. V dropped 5 bases and J dropped 1; count of bases not matched to a gene: 1. This clonotype was obtained from a man younger than 45 who had recovered from COVID-19. Sequenced sample: PBMCs or T cells enriched from blood (not recorded which). This sequence joins TRBV28 and TRBJ2-2; 7 bases fit TRBD2. The CDR3 bases are TGTGCCAGCAGTCCTAGCGGGAACACCGGGGAGCTGTTTTTT. It yields the protein CASSPSGNTGELFF.